The clone carrying this TCR beta chain was picked up one time. Its matching antigen is unknown. These data come from a study of Ad26.COV2.S vaccination and SARS-CoV-2 variants. General study findings and limits: It was reported that spike-specific CD8+ and CD4+ T cell responses were substantially broad after vaccination.

V was clipped by 4 bases and J by 5 bases, with 6 bases between them. The germline V gene has CDR1 LNHDA and CDR2 SQIVND (reference sequence). This CDR3 spans 11 amino acids. Documented treatment: roughly 19 received Ad26.COV2.S at low or high dose, single or two shots; several received placebo; per-sample allocation not given. Sampling took place 63 days after the first vaccine or placebo injection. Assay: immunoSEQ multiplex PCR; the TCRdb copy retains only in-frame clones and omits some. In the table there are roughly 320,000 clones, around 83% of which are singletons. Sequences were derived from peripheral blood, sampled in a trial of Ad26.COV2.S vaccine versus placebo. The rearrangement links TRBV19 to TRBJ2-7; D is perhaps TRBD1 (6 bases). This TCR derives from a person aged 18-60 years who received the Ad26.COV2.S COVID-19 vaccine or a placebo. For the CDR3, the DNA is TGTGCCAGTAGTAAGGGGGACGAGCAGTACTTC. Translating it yields CASSKGDEQYF.